This is a list of T cell receptor beta chains from one sample in a study of metastatic and nonmetastatic thyroid tumors. TCRdb re-analyzed the PCR reads using MiXCR. Found here are roughly 20,000 clones, about a third of them singletons; the top ten hold about 30%. Sequencing was carried out using tumor tissue. Every receptor here comes from a female donor with papillary thyroid cancer or a benign thyroid nodule (not recorded which). Some clones in this sample may be carry-over from other donors' samples. Each CDR3 is given without its conserved first and last residue.

J	V	CDR3
TRBJ1-6	TRBV7-2	ASSLGQGQNSPLH
TRBJ1-1	TRBV12-3/TRBV12-4	ASNPSGFYTEAF
TRBJ2-3	TRBV4-3	ASSQDLDNTDTQY
TRBJ2-3	TRBV5-1	ASSLLQGTDTQY
TRBJ2-2	TRBV28	ASSYDRDWGELF
TRBJ2-2	TRBV2	ASRGGVTGELF
TRBJ1-2	TRBV6-1	ASTTSWSDYGYT
TRBJ2-5	TRBV6-6	ASSYSWRDHQETQY
TRBJ1-1	TRBV11-2	ASSLEGTGTEAF
TRBJ1-2	TRBV6-1	ASSPEGRGHYGYT
TRBJ2-2	TRBV12-3/TRBV12-4	ASSLISTGELF
TRBJ2-3	TRBV15	ATIRDTLAGVETDTQY
TRBJ2-2	TRBV7-3	ASSFQVGELF
TRBJ1-5	TRBV6-4	ASSDGANSWGLGNQPQH
TRBJ2-1	TRBV2	ASSPGLAVNNEQF
TRBJ2-3	TRBV7-2	ASSWDRGSDTQY
TRBJ1-1	TRBV20-1	SDRGSAEAF
TRBJ2-1	TRBV5-1	ASSLTTGSYNEQF
TRBJ2-2	TRBV27	ASSFSGVGTGELF
TRBJ2-5	TRBV27	AVGEETQY
TRBJ2-7	TRBV30	AWSKYSGNYEQY
TRBJ1-2	TRBV12-3/TRBV12-4	ASSYGTSRRYGYT
TRBJ1-1	TRBV20-1	SARQVNTEAF
TRBJ2-7	TRBV27	ASSPLDRGYEQY
TRBJ1-2	TRBV20-1	SARDQSGGYT
TRBJ1-6	TRBV3-1	ASSLGGPGGNSPLH
TRBJ1-5	TRBV19	ASDRAGGSNQPQH